Presented here are 7 T cell receptor beta chains from one specimen sequenced in a study of Graves' ophthalmopathy and Graves' hyperthyroidism. Amplification of TCR beta CDR3 regions used RNA transcripts. Investigators did first-round RT-PCR with HTBI primers, then second-round multiplex PCR. One entry per CDR3 protein results from TCRdb running MiXCR on the multiplex PCR reads. In the table there are a few hundred thousand distinct CDR3 sequences, about 18% of which are singletons. Sequencing was done on a sample of peripheral blood. These receptors were taken from an adult woman with stable Graves' hyperthyroidism.

This clonotype was counted only a few times. The V and J genes are TRBV6-2 or TRBV6-3 and TRBJ2-2, with 11 bases matching TRBD2. This CDR3 has 18 amino acids. Germline V CDR1 and CDR2: MNHEY, SVGEGT. V lost 2 bases to trimming and J lost 4 bases; unmatched junction nucleotides: 9. The CDR3 region has the DNA TGTGCCAGCAGTTACCCGTTAGCGGGAGGGCGGGGCACCGGGGAGCTGTTTTTT. Protein sequence: CASSYPLAGGRGTGELFF.

This clonotype appeared many times. The chain links TRBV20-1 to TRBJ2-7; the match to TRBD2 covers 8 bases. Losses at the gene ends were 0 bases for V and 1 base for J; bases not matched to a gene: 5. Per the germline V gene, CDR1 is DFQATT and CDR2 is SNEGSKA (reference sequence). CDR3 length: 15 amino acids. CDR3 sequence (DNA): TGCAGTGCTAGAGATTGGACTAGCAGGTCCTACGAGCAGTACTTC. It translates to CSARDWTSRSYEQYF.

This clonotype was found many times. This chain joins TRBV12-3 or TRBV12-4 and TRBJ2-7; no reliable D call. The CDR3 is made up of 15 amino acids. V lost 1 base and J lost 4, with 14 bases in between. The CDR3 coding sequence is TGTGCCAGCAGTTTAGGGCACCGAATGAAATACGAGCAGTACTTC. Protein sequence: CASSLGHRMKYEQYF.

This clonotype was recorded at least ten times. The chain carries TRBV7-8 and TRBJ2-6; D remains unclear. The germline V gene has CDR1 SGHVS and CDR2 FQNEAQ. Trimming took off 6 bases at V and 2 bases at J, with 5 bases between the two ends. This CDR3 is 13 amino acids long. The CDR3 reads CASSVPGANVLTF. As DNA, the CDR3 is TGTGCCAGCAGTGTACCTGGGGCCAACGTCCTGACTTTC.

In its sample, this clonotype was seen many times. CDR3 region: CASSFLSSKELFF. CDR3 coding DNA: TGTGCCAGCAGTTTTTTGAGCTCGAAGGAACTGTTTTTT. The genes are TRBV12-3 or TRBV12-4 and TRBJ2-2; the D is unclear. V lost 3 bases and J lost 14, with 16 bases in between. The CDR3 runs to 13 residues.

This clonotype was recorded only once. The chain is built from TRBV12-3 or TRBV12-4 and TRBJ1-2, with 8 bases lining up with TRBD1. V lost 5 bases, J lost 4 bases, and 6 bases stayed unmatched. This CDR3 is built from 14 residues. CDR3 coding DNA: TGTGCCAGCAGTCGTTACAGGGGGTCCTATGGCTACACCTTC. Its protein product is CASSRYRGSYGYTF.

Comment on this clonotype: The conserved phenylalanine or tryptophan normally closing the CDR3 is absent here, so this likely arose from a read error. No DNA is shown, since the ends of the CDR3 on it are uncertain; the CDR3 is the one TCRdb lists. V is TRBV7-3 and J is TRBJ2-2; the table's D call, TRBD2, was not checked against the DNA. Per the germline V gene, CDR1 is SGHTA and CDR2 is FQGTGA. A total of 17 residues make up the CDR3, ends included. CDR3 amino acids: CASSLTGGRASTGELLL.